Each of the 20 T cell receptor beta chains below was sequenced from the same sample in a study of a mutant IDH1 vaccine in newly diagnosed glioma. Time point defined: baseline, week 1 (first vaccination visit). Stated treatment: pre-vaccination baseline after standard-of-care therapy. Only in-frame clones appear in the TCRdb table, and some are missing; sequencing was by immunoSEQ multiplex PCR. This table has tens of thousands of clones, 65% to 80% appearing once. Specimen: PBMCs, collected from a glioma patient treated with radiotherapy, temozolomide or both. The receptors here all came from a woman aged 40 to 50 with glioma.

This clone was found once. J is TRBJ1-6 and V is TRBV5-1; no reliable D call. The V gene's germline CDR1 is SGHRS and CDR2 YFSETQ. The CDR3 extends over 14 amino acids. Trimming pared 0 bases from V and 3 bases from J, leaving 4 bases between. The CDR3 DNA sequence: TGCGCCAGCAGCTTGGACAGCTATAATTCACCCCTCCACTTT. This gives the protein CASSLDSYNSPLHF.

The chain has TRBV2 and TRBJ2-1, with D hard to call. CDR1 and CDR2 (germline): SNHLY, FYNNEI. The CDR3 loop spans 16 amino acids. Trimming shortened V by 1 base and J by 1 base, and 11 bases separated the two germline ends. DNA for the CDR3: TGTGCCAGCAGTGAAGACCACTCCCCTTCCTACAATGAGCAGTTCTTC. Residues: CASSEDHSPSYNEQFF.

The gene calls are TRBV6-5 and TRBJ2-7; the match to TRBD2 covers 9 bases. Trimming cost V 4 bases and J 0 bases; bases outside gene matches: 7. The CDR3 totals 16 residues. From germline, CDR1 is MNHEY and CDR2 SVGAGI. CDR3 residues: CASSFATAGGSYEQYF. The CDR3 DNA reads as TGTGCCAGCAGTTTCGCAACAGCGGGGGGCTCCTACGAGCAGTACTTC.

The V call is TRBV9, the J call TRBJ2-5; 8 bases match TRBD1. CDR3 length: 14 residues. J gave up 1 base and V 2 bases, and 1 base lay outside the gene matches. Germline V gives CDR1 SGDLS, CDR2 YYNGEE. The CDR3 region has the DNA TGTGCCAGCAGCGTTGGACAGGGCCAAGAGACCCAGTACTTC. Its translation is CASSVGQGQETQYF.

The V gene is TRBV4-3, the J gene TRBJ2-3; 7 bases map to TRBD2. V dropped 0 bases and J dropped 6; count of bases not matched to a gene: 12. The CDR3 consists of 17 residues. The germline V gene encodes CDR1 LGHNA and CDR2 YSLEER. The CDR3 bases are TGCGCCAGCAGCCAAGAATGGTGGAGCGGGGCCGGGGATACGCAGTATTTT. Residues: CASSQEWWSGAGDTQYF.

The chain has TRBV14 and TRBJ2-3, with 8 nucleotides matching TRBD2. V shed 1 base, J shed 0 bases, and the junction held 6 bases outside the gene matches. CDR1 and CDR2 (germline): SGHDN, FVKESK. This CDR3 is built from 17 residues. CDR3 protein: CASSQASGGFSTDTQYF. CDR3 DNA sequence: TGTGCCAGCAGCCAAGCGAGCGGGGGTTTTAGCACAGATACGCAGTATTTT.

This sequence joins TRBV2 and TRBJ2-7, with D perhaps given as TRBD1 or TRBD2 (5 bases each). Germline V gene data show CDR1 as SNHLY and CDR2 as FYNNEI. V dropped 10 bases and J dropped 6 bases, with 19 bases sitting between them. This CDR3 is built from 13 residues. As DNA, the CDR3 is TGTGCCACCTCGGGACGAGGGACGGGCGAGCAGTACTTC. Residues: CATSGRGTGEQYF.

In its sample, this clone was seen once. The J gene is TRBJ2-1, the V gene TRBV30; D remains ambiguous. Trimming removed 4 bases at V and 4 bases at J, with 14 bases between. The CDR3 loop spans 14 amino acids. The germline V gene has CDR1 GTSNPN and CDR2 SVGIG (reference sequence). Here the CDR3 DNA reads TGTGCCTGGAAACCCCTAGAATGGTACAATGAGCAGTTCTTC. Translated: CAWKPLEWYNEQFF. Filled out from reference TRBV30 and TRBJ2-1, the complete variable domain reads SQTIHQWPATLVQPVGSPLSLECTVEGTSNPNLYWYRQAAGRGLQLLFYSVGIGQISSEVPQNLSASRPQDRQFILSSKKLLLSDSGFYLCAWKPLEWYNEQFFGPGTRLTVL.

The chain uses TRBV10-2 and TRBJ1-1; D is undetermined. V lost 2 bases to trimming and J lost 0 bases, with 7 bases between them. From germline, CDR1 is WSHSY and CDR2 SAAADI. This CDR3 contains 14 residues. The CDR3 loop is CASSEGRLNTEAFF. CDR3 in DNA: TGCGCCAGCAGTGAGGGGCGTTTGAACACTGAAGCTTTCTTT.

The chain links TRBV4-1 to TRBJ1-5; D ambiguous. CDR3 size: 14 residues. Trimming shortened V by 1 base and J by 4 bases, and 8 bases separated the two germline ends. Germline CDR1 and CDR2: MGHRA and YSYEKL. CDR3 DNA sequence: TGCGCCAGCAGCCAAGGGATCTCAAATCAGCCCCAGCATTTT. Protein sequence: CASSQGISNQPQHF.

The chain links TRBV30 to TRBJ1-3; D unclear. The germline V gene has CDR1 GTSNPN and CDR2 SVGIG (reference sequence). V was pared by 0 bases and J by 0 bases, with 6 bases between. This CDR3 is built from 14 residues. CDR3 amino acids: CAWSVRSSGNTIYF. The CDR3 nucleotides read TGTGCCTGGAGTGTAAGGAGCTCTGGAAACACCATATATTTT.

J is TRBJ1-3 and V is TRBV7-3; D gene uncertain. The ends were cut back, 4 bases at V and 8 bases at J, with 21 bases in the middle. Germline V CDR1 and CDR2: SGHTA, FQGTGA. The CDR3 spans 16 residues. This CDR3 is CASSYLLPGEEDTIYF. CDR3 bases: TGTGCCAGCAGCTACCTACTACCCGGGGAGGAAGACACCATATATTTT. The variable domain in full, with the rest retrieved from reference TRBV7-3 and TRBJ1-3, is GAGVSQTPSNKVTEKGKYVELRCDPISGHTALYWYRQSLGQGPEFLIYFQGTGAADDSGLPNDRFFAVRPEGSVSTLKIQRTERGDSAVYLCASSYLLPGEEDTIYFGEGSWLTVV.

This clone was seen once. The rearrangement links TRBV6-6 to TRBJ1-3; D not certain. The CDR3 contains 12 residues. CDR1 is MNHNY, CDR2 SVGAGI, per germline (reference sequence). V shed 5 bases and J shed 2 bases, with 4 bases lying between them. The CDR3 spells CASSQTGNTIYF. DNA of the CDR3: TGTGCCAGCAGTCAAACTGGAAACACCATATATTTT.

V is TRBV15 and J is TRBJ2-2, with 11 positions matching TRBD2. The CDR3 runs 15 residues. V lost 5 bases, J lost 3 bases, and 2 bases stayed unmatched. Germline-derived CDR1 and CDR2 are LNHNV and YYDKDF (reference sequence). The CDR3 is CATSLAGGHTGELFF. CDR3 nucleotide sequence: TGTGCCACCAGCCTAGCGGGGGGCCACACCGGGGAGCTGTTTTTT.

This chain links TRBV10-3 with TRBJ2-5; the D gene could be TRBD1 or TRBD2 (5 bases each). The V gene lost 5 bases and the J gene lost 1 base, with 11 bases spanning the gap. Germline assignment: CDR1 ENHRY and CDR2 SYGVKD. The CDR3 covers 14 residues. CDR3 coding DNA: TGTGCCATCAGTATAACTGGGGGCCAAGAGACCCAGTACTTC. Its protein product is CAISITGGQETQYF.

The CDR3 reads CAWSLGLAPDTQYF. CDR3 coding DNA: TGTGCCTGGAGTTTGGGACTAGCCCCAGATACGCAGTATTTT. The gene calls are TRBV30 and TRBJ2-3; 9 nucleotides agree with TRBD2. With V trimmed by 2 bases and J by 4 bases, 4 bases remained unmatched. The germline V gene encodes CDR1 GTSNPN and CDR2 SVGIG (reference sequence). CDR3 length: 14 residues.

The chain combines TRBV6-5 with TRBJ1-1; D remains ambiguous. Trimming shortened V by 2 bases and J by 1 base, and 5 bases separated the two germline ends. Looked up from germline, CDR1 is MNHEY and CDR2 is SVGAGI. The CDR3 length is 13 residues. CDR3 DNA sequence: TGTGCCAGCAGTTACGCAGAGAACACTGAAGCTTTCTTT. Its translation: CASSYAENTEAFF.

This clone has just a few counts. The chain joins TRBV30 to TRBJ2-1, with D possibly TRBD1 on 6 matching bases. CDR3 length equals 15 residues. Germline CDR1 reads GTSNPN; CDR2 reads SVGIG (reference sequence). V lost 5 bases and J 0 bases, leaving 14 bases between the germline ends. The CDR3 reads CAWDGTQSSYNEQFF. CDR3 sequence (DNA): TGTGCCTGGGACGGGACACAGAGCTCCTACAATGAGCAGTTCTTC.

CDR3 coding DNA: TGTGCCAGCTGGGGCTCTGGGGCCAACGTCCTGACTTTC. It specifies CASWGSGANVLTF. The V call is TRBV6-5, the J call TRBJ2-6, with D hard to call. The V end lost 8 bases, the J end lost 0 bases, and 5 bases lay between the germline ends. Germline-derived CDR1 and CDR2 are MNHEY and SVGAGI. The CDR3 runs 13 residues.

The chain recombines TRBV14 with TRBJ2-7, with 8 bases identical to TRBD1. Losses at the gene ends were 1 base for V and 5 bases for J; bases not matched to a gene: 16. Germline assignment: CDR1 SGHDN and CDR2 FVKESK. The length of the CDR3 is 18 residues. CDR3 nucleotide sequence: TGTGCCAGCAGCCAAGTAGGCAGGGGGCTCCAGCGCACGGACGAGCAGTACTTC. It codes for CASSQVGRGLQRTDEQYF.